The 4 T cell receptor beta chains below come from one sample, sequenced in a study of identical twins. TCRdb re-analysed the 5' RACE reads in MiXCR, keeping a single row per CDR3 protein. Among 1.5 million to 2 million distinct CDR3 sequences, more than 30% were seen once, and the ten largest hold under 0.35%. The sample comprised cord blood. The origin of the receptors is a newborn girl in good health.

The CDR3, as DNA: TGTGCCAGCACTCCGACAGGGTGGGGCTACACCTTC. Its protein is CASTPTGWGYTF. The chain joins TRBV21-1 to TRBJ1-2; TRBD1, the table's D call, lacks a check against the DNA. TRBV21-1 corresponds to a pseudogene. This CDR3 has 12 amino acids.

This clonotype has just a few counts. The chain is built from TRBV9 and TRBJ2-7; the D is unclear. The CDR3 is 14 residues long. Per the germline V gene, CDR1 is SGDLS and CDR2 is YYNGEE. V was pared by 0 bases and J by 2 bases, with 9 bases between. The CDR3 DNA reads TGTGCCAGCAGCGTAGAAGGGTTTCCCTACGAGCAGTACTTC. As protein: CASSVEGFPYEQYF. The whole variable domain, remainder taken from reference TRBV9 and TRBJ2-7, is DSGVTQTPKHLITATGQRVTLRCSPRSGDLSVYWYQQSLDQGLQFLIQYYNGEERAKGNILERFSAQQFPDLHSELNLSSLELGDSALYFCASSVEGFPYEQYFGPGTRLTVT.

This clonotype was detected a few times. The CDR3 sequence: CASSLEVRRGYTF. CDR3 nucleotides: TGTGCCAGCAGTTTAGAAGTTAGACGAGGCTACACCTTC. V and J are TRBV28 and TRBJ1-2, with D uncertain. The CDR3 runs to 13 residues. Trimming left V 2 bases short and J 8 bases short, with 12 bases between. Germline V CDR1 and CDR2: MDHEN, SYDVKM.

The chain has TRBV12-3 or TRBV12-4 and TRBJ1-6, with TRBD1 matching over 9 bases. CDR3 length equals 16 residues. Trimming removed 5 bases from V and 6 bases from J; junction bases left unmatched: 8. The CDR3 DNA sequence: TGTGCCAGCAGTGTAGGGACAGGGCGTCCTAATTCACCCCTCCACTTT. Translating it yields CASSVGTGRPNSPLHF.